This T cell receptor (beta chain) is drawn from a study of neurological immune-mediated disorders. Looking at the study overall: Disease course was recorded as relapsing-remitting for some 31 and secondary progressive for 3 of the 34 multiple sclerosis patients. General observations from the study: The greatest degree of TCR clonal expansion was observed in HTLV-1-associated myelopathy, with the lowest in multiple sclerosis, below that of healthy controls.

Germline V gene data show CDR1 as SSHAT and CDR2 as FNYEAQ (reference sequence). Deletions cut 5 bases from V and 8 bases from J, with 9 bases between. CDR3 length: 12 residues. With 10-nucleotide random UMIs included, cDNA was synthesized by 5'RACE. TCRdb passed the 5' RACE reads through MiXCR, listing each CDR3 protein once. The profile shows 65,000 to 75,000 distinct CDR3 sequences, 5.2% of them singletons. At least ten counts were recorded for this clonotype. Antigen unknown. This sequence joins TRBV7-7 and TRBJ2-2; D not resolved. Sequencing was done on a sample of PBMCs. This TCR was recovered from a human donor with multiple sclerosis. The donor label of this sample is uncertain. The chain's CDR3 is CASSPRGGELFF. CDR3 nucleotide sequence: TGTGCCAGCAGCCCGAGAGGTGGGGAGCTGTTTTTT.